Listed below are T cell receptor beta chains from one sample, sequenced in a study of blood T cell repertoires in COVID-19. Assay used: immunoSEQ multiplex PCR; TCRdb lists only in-frame clones, some missing. Here the sample spans around 290,000 clones, approximately 90% being singletons. The source material was PBMCs or T cells enriched from blood (not recorded which). All receptors come from a woman aged 25 to 39 who had recovered from COVID-19. CDR3s include the opening cysteine and the closing phenylalanine or tryptophan. The order of the fields is CDR3 protein, V gene.

CDR3aa: CASSLQIRGGEQFF
v_gene: TRBV28

CDR3aa: CASSSGQFLNTEAFF
v_gene: TRBV5-4

CDR3aa: CASSITGEPYNEQFF
v_gene: TRBV19

CDR3aa: CASSLPTGFSYNEQFF
v_gene: TRBV11-2

CDR3aa: CASSFRENTGELFF
v_gene: TRBV18

CDR3aa: CASSYSSSGRFSSYNEQFF
v_gene: TRBV6-2/TRBV6-3

CDR3aa: CASSQPSGGSWGETQYF
v_gene: TRBV27

CDR3aa: CASSLDPPPSAIPATNEKLFF
v_gene: TRBV7-8

CDR3aa: CASSYSGGDTEAFF
v_gene: TRBV6-5

CDR3aa: CASSLQGLGWYTF
v_gene: TRBV27

CDR3aa: CASSIEEGYYNEQFF
v_gene: TRBV5-4

CDR3aa: CASSLESLRETQYF
v_gene: TRBV5-1

CDR3aa: CASSYSQGNNEQFF
v_gene: TRBV6-2/TRBV6-3

CDR3aa: CASSTRGNGQFF
v_gene: TRBV7-9

CDR3aa: CASSQGVGGFNSPLHF
v_gene: TRBV3-1/TRBV3-2

CDR3aa: CASSHMGQNYGYTF
v_gene: TRBV4-1

CDR3aa: CASSQGLAGPSEQFF
v_gene: TRBV5-4

CDR3aa: CASSHPGQLQHF
v_gene: TRBV18

CDR3aa: CASSERDRLNTEAFF
v_gene: TRBV10-1

CDR3aa: CASNRAGANEQFF
v_gene: TRBV6-5

CDR3aa: CASRRSGTGLGGEAFF
v_gene: TRBV28

CDR3aa: CASTTSGHNTEAFF
v_gene: TRBV28

CDR3aa: CASSLAVRGYEQYF
v_gene: TRBV18

CDR3aa: CASSPGTYTEAFF
v_gene: TRBV5-5

CDR3aa: CASSLLGQLSSGANVLTF
v_gene: TRBV11-2

CDR3aa: CASTEDSTPMNTEAFF
v_gene: TRBV19

CDR3aa: CASSYGGAGGSYNEQFF
v_gene: TRBV7-2

CDR3aa: CASRRTGGGYEQYF
v_gene: TRBV28

CDR3aa: CASRGLATNEKLFF
v_gene: TRBV7-2

CDR3aa: CASSFGTSRDNEQFF
v_gene: TRBV7-9

CDR3aa: CSAQGSGVQGNTIYF
v_gene: TRBV29-1